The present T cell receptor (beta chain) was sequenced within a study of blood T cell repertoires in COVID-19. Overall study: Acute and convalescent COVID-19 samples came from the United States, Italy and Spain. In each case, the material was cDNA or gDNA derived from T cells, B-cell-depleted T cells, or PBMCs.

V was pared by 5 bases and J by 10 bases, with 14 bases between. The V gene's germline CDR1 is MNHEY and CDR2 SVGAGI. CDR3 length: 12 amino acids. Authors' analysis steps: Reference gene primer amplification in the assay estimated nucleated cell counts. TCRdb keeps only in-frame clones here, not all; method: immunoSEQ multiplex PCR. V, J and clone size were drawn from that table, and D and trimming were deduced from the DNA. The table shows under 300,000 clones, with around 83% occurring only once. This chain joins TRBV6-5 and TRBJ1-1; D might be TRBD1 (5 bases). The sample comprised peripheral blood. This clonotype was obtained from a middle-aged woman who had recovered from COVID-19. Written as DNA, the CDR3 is TGTGCCAGCAGTAGAACCCAGGGTGGAGCTTTCTTT. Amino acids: CASSRTQGGAFF.